A single sample is the source of the 27 T cell receptor beta chains below, sequenced in a study of T-cell memory formation after mild COVID-19. Each CDR3 protein gets one entry after TCRdb re-called the 5' RACE reads with MiXCR. The top ten hold roughly 21% of the sample, which has about 390,000 distinct CDR3 sequences, roughly 15% seen once. The sequenced material came from PBMCs or a T cell subset sorted from them (not recorded which). These receptors all come from a man aged 18 to 30 who had mild COVID-19 (a few samples of this study predate the infection). Cell type and time point are not known.

This clonotype was detected a few times. The chain links TRBV11-2 to TRBJ2-5; D uncertain. Per the germline V gene, CDR1 is SGHAT and CDR2 is FQNNGV. The germline V and J ends were trimmed by 2 bases and 5 bases, with 9 bases remaining between them. The CDR3 extends over 13 amino acids. CDR3 DNA sequence: TGTGCCAGCAGCTTATCTAGAAGTGAGACCCAGTACTTC. Translation: CASSLSRSETQYF.

The chain combines TRBV19 with TRBJ1-5; D gene uncertain. Germline V gives CDR1 LNHDA, CDR2 SQIVND (reference sequence). V gave up 7 bases and J gave up 0 bases, with 7 bases separating them. The CDR3 is made up of 13 amino acids. CDR3 bases: TGTGCCAGTATGGAGTATAGCAATCAGCCCCAGCATTTT. It encodes CASMEYSNQPQHF.

The gene calls are TRBV11-2 and TRBJ2-3; D may be TRBD1 (5 bases). Per germline, CDR1 SGHAT and CDR2 FQNNGV. Trimming cost V 5 bases and J 4 bases, with 13 bases left between them. The CDR3 totals 14 residues. In DNA, the CDR3 is TGTGCCAGCAGCAAAAGGCAGGGCGCAGATACGCAGTATTTT. As protein: CASSKRQGADTQYF. Filled out from reference TRBV11-2 and TRBJ2-3, the complete variable domain reads EAGVAQSPRYKIIEKRQSVAFWCNPISGHATLYWYQQILGQGPKLLIQFQNNGVVDDSQLPKDRFSAERLKGVDSTLKIQPAKLEDSAVYLCASSKRQGADTQYFGPGTRLTVL.

This clonotype showed up just a few times. The V gene is TRBV5-8, the J gene TRBJ2-1; D is possibly TRBD2 (5 bases). The CDR3 covers 15 residues. Trimming took off 4 bases at V and 0 bases at J, with 11 bases between the two ends. The germline CDR1 and CDR2 sequences are SGHTS and YDEGEE. CDR3 sequence (DNA): TGTGCCAGCAGCCGCCTAGGGAGCTCCTACAATGAGCAGTTCTTC. Translated, it gives CASSRLGSSYNEQFF. Full variable domain (missing parts from reference TRBV5-8 and TRBJ2-1): EAGVTQSPTHLIKTRGQQATLRCSPISGHTSVYWYQQALGLGLQFLLWYDEGEERNRGNFPPRFSGRQFPNYSSELNVNALELEDSALYLCASSRLGSSYNEQFFGPGTRLTVL.

This clonotype was seen more than once but under ten times. The chain's CDR3 is CASSYRDSGNSPLHF. DNA of the CDR3: TGTGCCAGCAGTTACCGGGATTCTGGTAATTCACCCCTCCACTTT. The genes are TRBV6-5 and TRBJ1-6; no clear D. The CDR3 has 15 residues. Trimming stripped 2 bases from V and 6 bases from J, with 11 bases between. The V gene's germline CDR1 is MNHEY and CDR2 SVGAGI.

This clonotype was observed a few times. The chain uses TRBV5-1 and TRBJ2-3, with D possibly being TRBD1 (5 bases). The ends were cut back, 0 bases at V and 6 bases at J, with 11 bases in the middle. The CDR3 consists of 14 residues. The germline V gene encodes CDR1 SGHRS and CDR2 YFSETQ. CDR3 sequence (DNA): TGCGCCAGCAGCTTGGTTAGGACAACGGATACGCAGTATTTT. Amino acid sequence: CASSLVRTTDTQYF.

This clonotype has more than one count but fewer than ten. The CDR3 region is CASGINYGYTF. DNA of the CDR3: TGTGCCAGCGGGATTAACTATGGCTACACCTTC. The rearrangement joins TRBV12-3 or TRBV12-4 to TRBJ1-2; D gene ambiguous. The CDR3 runs to 11 residues. V lost 8 bases, J lost 1 base, and 5 bases lay in between.

This clonotype was seen a handful of times. The chain's CDR3 is CASSLATGGETQYF. DNA of the CDR3: TGTGCCAGCAGCTTGGCCACAGGGGGAGAGACCCAGTACTTC. The chain carries TRBV5-6 and TRBJ2-5; 8 nucleotides match TRBD1. Germline V CDR1 and CDR2: SGHDT, YYEEEE. Trimming took 0 bases from V and 4 from J; bases not matched to a gene: 2. This CDR3 is 14 amino acids long.

The CDR3, as DNA: TGTGCCATCGCTACTCCGGATTTAGGCTCCTACGAGCAGTACTTC. Translated, it gives CAIATPDLGSYEQYF. The chain joins TRBV10-3 to TRBJ2-7; D ambiguous. Germline V CDR1 and CDR2: ENHRY, SYGVKD. The CDR3 length is 15 residues. Trimming cost V 8 bases and J 0 bases, with 17 bases left between them.

The table lists this clonotype with a few counts. The gene calls are TRBV7-2 and TRBJ1-1; D gene ambiguous. This CDR3 contains 14 residues. The germline V and J ends were trimmed by 5 bases and 4 bases, with 14 bases remaining between them. Germline V gives CDR1 SGHTA, CDR2 FQGNSA. This CDR3 is CASSASAEFTEAFF. In nucleotides, the CDR3 is TGTGCCAGCAGCGCCAGTGCGGAGTTCACTGAAGCTTTCTTT. Full variable domain (outside the CDR3, taken from reference TRBV7-2 and TRBJ1-1): GAGVSQSPSNKVTEKGKDVELRCDPISGHTALYWYRQSLGQGLEFLIYFQGNSAPDKSGLPSDRFSAERTGGSVSTLTIQRTQQEDSAVYLCASSASAEFTEAFFGQGTRLTVV.

CDR3 bases: TGTGCCAGCAGCCTTACGGGGAGTAAAAACATTCAGTACTTC. As protein: CASSLTGSKNIQYF. V and J are TRBV5-4 and TRBJ2-4; possibly TRBD2 for D (5 bases). The CDR3 runs 14 residues. The V and J ends lost 4 bases and 4 bases respectively, with 12 bases between them. Germline CDR1 SGHNT, CDR2 YYREEE (reference sequence).

Only a few counts were recorded for this clonotype. The rearrangement joins TRBV10-3 to TRBJ1-5; maybe TRBD1 (6 bases). With 0 bases removed from V and 6 bases from J, the gap between germline ends came to 9 bases. The germline CDR1 and CDR2 sequences are ENHRY and SYGVKD. There are 14 residues in the CDR3. Here the CDR3 reads CAISESTGRQPQHF. The CDR3 coding sequence is TGTGCCATCAGTGAGTCGACAGGTCGTCAGCCCCAGCATTTT.

The sample holds a few counts of this clonotype. V and J are TRBV20-1 and TRBJ2-7, with unresolved D. Trimming removed 0 bases from V and 3 bases from J, with 9 bases in between. Germline-derived CDR1 and CDR2 are DFQATT and SNEGSKA (reference sequence). CDR3 length equals 13 residues. The CDR3 sequence is CSARDPLGYEQYV. CDR3 bases: TGCAGTGCTAGAGATCCACTCGGCTACGAGCAGTACGTC.

This clonotype has just a few counts. The chain links TRBV11-2 to TRBJ2-2, with D unresolved. The CDR3 length is 15 residues. From germline, CDR1 is SGHAT and CDR2 FQNNGV. V lost 1 base and J 1 base, leaving 7 bases between the germline ends. The chain's CDR3 is CASSLVPQNTGELFF. The CDR3 DNA sequence: TGTGCCAGCAGCTTAGTCCCTCAGAACACCGGGGAGCTGTTTTTT.

Ten or more counts support this clonotype. The V gene is TRBV3-1, the J gene TRBJ2-3, with a possible D match to TRBD1 (6 bases). This CDR3 region has 15 residues. V lost 4 bases to trimming and J lost 2 bases, with 13 bases between them. Germline lookup yields CDR1 LGHDT and CDR2 YNNKEL (reference sequence). Here the CDR3 reads CASSPYGQSTDTQYF. The CDR3 nucleotides read TGTGCCAGCAGCCCATACGGACAGTCCACAGATACGCAGTATTTT.

This clonotype was observed once. This sequence joins TRBV6-5 and TRBJ2-7; D is unclear. The CDR3 length is 14 residues. Germline values: CDR1 MNHEY, CDR2 SVGAGI. Trimming removed 0 bases at V and 5 bases at J, with 11 bases between. The DNA of the CDR3 is TGTGCCAGCAGTTACTCTCGGGTGGGTAACGAGCAGTACTTC. Residues: CASSYSRVGNEQYF.

This clonotype was detected a few times. The chain links TRBV4-1 to TRBJ1-5; unclear D gene. CDR1 is MGHRA and CDR2 is YSYEKL in the germline V gene. The CDR3 covers 15 residues. Between the trimmed V and J ends, which lost 1 base and 1 base, there was a span of 8 bases. Here the CDR3 reads CASSQAEQSNQPQHF. CDR3 DNA: TGCGCCAGCAGCCAAGCAGAACAGAGCAATCAGCCCCAGCATTTT.

The V and J genes are TRBV11-2 and TRBJ1-2, with 7 bases lining up with TRBD1. V was clipped by 4 bases and J by 4 bases; unmatched bases: 6. CDR3 length equals 14 residues. Germline CDR1 is SGHAT and CDR2 is FQNNGV. The CDR3 DNA is TGTGCCAGCAGCTCCGTCGGACAGGCCTATGGCTACACCTTC. As protein: CASSSVGQAYGYTF.

This clonotype was found a few times. V is TRBV9 and J is TRBJ2-2, with unresolved D. This CDR3 is 16 amino acids long. V shed 3 bases and J shed 1 base, with 13 bases lying between them. Per the germline V gene, CDR1 is SGDLS and CDR2 is YYNGEE. CDR3 amino acids: CASSAPDILNTGELFF. In nucleotides, the CDR3 is TGTGCCAGCAGCGCCCCCGACATCCTGAACACCGGGGAGCTGTTTTTT.

The rearrangement links TRBV12-5 to TRBJ1-2; D might be TRBD1 (5 bases). Deletions cut 1 base from V and 6 bases from J, with 6 bases between. The CDR3 sequence is 12 residues long. CDR1 is LGHNT, CDR2 FRNRAP, per germline. The chain's CDR3 is CASGLGGDGYTF. Here the CDR3 DNA reads TGTGCTAGTGGTTTGGGAGGGGATGGCTACACCTTC.

The V call is TRBV7-9, the J call TRBJ2-5; the D gene is possibly TRBD1 (5 bases). The CDR3 spans 16 residues. V was trimmed by 2 bases and J by 4 bases, leaving 17 bases between them. Germline V gene data show CDR1 as SEHNR and CDR2 as FQNEAQ (reference sequence). This CDR3 reads CASSLIGQGSRETQYF. CDR3 bases: TGTGCCAGCAGCTTAATAGGGCAGGGTAGTAGAGAGACCCAGTACTTC.

This clonotype was recorded many times. The chain employs TRBV9 and TRBJ2-5; D is possibly TRBD1 (5 bases). The CDR3 consists of 16 residues. The germline V gene has CDR1 SGDLS and CDR2 YYNGEE. V lost 0 bases, J lost 3 bases, and 15 bases lay in between. CDR3 in DNA: TGTGCCAGCAGCGTAGAGGGCAGGGCGAGAGAAGAGACCCAGTACTTC. Translation: CASSVEGRAREETQYF. Together with reference TRBV9 and TRBJ2-5, the CDR3 gives the full variable domain: DSGVTQTPKHLITATGQRVTLRCSPRSGDLSVYWYQQSLDQGLQFLIQYYNGEERAKGNILERFSAQQFPDLHSELNLSSLELGDSALYFCASSVEGRAREETQYFGPGTRLLVL.

This chain connects TRBV6-5 to TRBJ2-5; D possibly corresponds to TRBD2 (5 bases). V shed 4 bases and J shed 1 base, with 7 bases lying between them. This CDR3 contains 13 residues. The germline gives CDR1 MNHEY, CDR2 SVGAGI. This CDR3 is CASSSDSQETQYF. CDR3 DNA: TGTGCCAGCAGTTCGGACTCCCAAGAGACCCAGTACTTC.

This clonotype turned up a few times. The chain links TRBV5-1 to TRBJ2-2; D perhaps matches TRBD1 (6 bases). The CDR3 loop spans 15 amino acids. Germline V gene lookup returns CDR1 SGHRS and CDR2 YFSETQ. Trimming shortened V by 1 base and J by 7 bases, and 14 bases separated the two germline ends. The CDR3, as DNA: TGCGCCAGCAGCTTGCTGGCAGGGGCCCACGGGGAGCTGTTTTTT. Protein product: CASSLLAGAHGELFF.

This chain joins TRBV7-3 and TRBJ2-1; a possible D gene is TRBD2 (5 bases). The length of the CDR3 is 15 residues. Per the germline V gene, CDR1 is SGHTA and CDR2 is FQGTGA. Trimming took 4 bases from V and 0 from J, leaving 10 bases between them. The CDR3 loop reads CASSSDSSSYNEQFF. DNA for the CDR3: TGTGCCAGCAGCTCGGACTCAAGCTCCTACAATGAGCAGTTCTTC.

The chain couples TRBV9 to TRBJ1-2; weak D call: TRBD1 (6 bases). V lost 4 bases, J lost 0 bases, and 16 bases lay in between. CDR1 and CDR2 (germline): SGDLS, YYNGEE. The CDR3 contains 16 residues. For the CDR3, the DNA is TGTGCCAGCAGCCCAGGGGACGGGGGACCTAACTATGGCTACACCTTC. It is translated as CASSPGDGGPNYGYTF. Filled out from reference TRBV9 and TRBJ1-2, the complete variable domain reads DSGVTQTPKHLITATGQRVTLRCSPRSGDLSVYWYQQSLDQGLQFLIQYYNGEERAKGNILERFSAQQFPDLHSELNLSSLELGDSALYFCASSPGDGGPNYGYTFGSGTRLTVV.

The J gene is TRBJ2-3, the V gene TRBV3-1, with D unresolved. Trimming stripped 3 bases from V and 0 bases from J, with 13 bases between. This CDR3 region has 16 residues. In germline, CDR1 is LGHDT, CDR2 YNNKEL (reference sequence). The CDR3: CASSHGTVVSTDTQYF. CDR3 nucleotides: TGTGCCAGCAGCCACGGTACGGTAGTCAGCACAGATACGCAGTATTTT.